This T cell receptor beta chain was captured in a study of blood T cell repertoires in COVID-19. The CDR3 runs 15 residues. Germline V gives CDR1 SEHNR, CDR2 FQNEAQ (reference sequence). Deletions cut 5 bases from V and 1 base from J, with 14 bases between. Per the original data handling: Reference gene primer amplification gave nucleated cell count estimates. Measured with immunoSEQ multiplex PCR; TCRdb has only the in-frame clones, and not every one. Clone size and V and J calls were adopted from that table, with D and trimming inferred from the DNA. Of tens of thousands of clones in the sample, around 90% were seen once.

This TCR was recovered from a human donor in a cohort sampled during active COVID-19. The donor label of this sample is uncertain. Source material: peripheral blood. The J gene is TRBJ1-1, the V gene TRBV7-9; D gene uncertain. The CDR3 here is CASSTDGERNTEAFF. CDR3 bases: TGTGCCAGCAGCACCGATGGGGAGAGGAACACTGAAGCTTTCTTT.